The clone carrying this T cell receptor (beta chain) was detected only a few times. Its ends do not fully match the called genes, so a read error is possible. This sample was included in a study of blood T cells in healthy people across ages. Per the germline V gene, CDR1 is SQVTM and CDR2 is ANQGSEA. CDR3 length: 13 residues. PCR was performed a second time for about 7 to 11 cycles using a sample-barcoded 5' primer and a J-beta primer mix. TCRdb fed the 5' RACE reads into MiXCR, producing one record per CDR3 protein. The repertoire holds around 700,000 distinct CDR3 sequences, with roughly 25% as singletons. A further study also used this sample, focusing on T cells of mothers and their children. That work adds: In cDNA synthesis, all of the extracted RNA was used at roughly 1.5 ug per 15 ul.

The V gene is TRBV29-1, the J gene TRBJ2-1, with a tentative D call TRBD2 (6 bases). The source material was blood. This receptor was obtained from a boy between 10 and 17 years old in good health. The CDR3 DNA sequence: TGCAGCGTTGATGGGGACTCCTACAGTGAGCAGTCCTTC. As protein: CSVDGDSYSEQSF.